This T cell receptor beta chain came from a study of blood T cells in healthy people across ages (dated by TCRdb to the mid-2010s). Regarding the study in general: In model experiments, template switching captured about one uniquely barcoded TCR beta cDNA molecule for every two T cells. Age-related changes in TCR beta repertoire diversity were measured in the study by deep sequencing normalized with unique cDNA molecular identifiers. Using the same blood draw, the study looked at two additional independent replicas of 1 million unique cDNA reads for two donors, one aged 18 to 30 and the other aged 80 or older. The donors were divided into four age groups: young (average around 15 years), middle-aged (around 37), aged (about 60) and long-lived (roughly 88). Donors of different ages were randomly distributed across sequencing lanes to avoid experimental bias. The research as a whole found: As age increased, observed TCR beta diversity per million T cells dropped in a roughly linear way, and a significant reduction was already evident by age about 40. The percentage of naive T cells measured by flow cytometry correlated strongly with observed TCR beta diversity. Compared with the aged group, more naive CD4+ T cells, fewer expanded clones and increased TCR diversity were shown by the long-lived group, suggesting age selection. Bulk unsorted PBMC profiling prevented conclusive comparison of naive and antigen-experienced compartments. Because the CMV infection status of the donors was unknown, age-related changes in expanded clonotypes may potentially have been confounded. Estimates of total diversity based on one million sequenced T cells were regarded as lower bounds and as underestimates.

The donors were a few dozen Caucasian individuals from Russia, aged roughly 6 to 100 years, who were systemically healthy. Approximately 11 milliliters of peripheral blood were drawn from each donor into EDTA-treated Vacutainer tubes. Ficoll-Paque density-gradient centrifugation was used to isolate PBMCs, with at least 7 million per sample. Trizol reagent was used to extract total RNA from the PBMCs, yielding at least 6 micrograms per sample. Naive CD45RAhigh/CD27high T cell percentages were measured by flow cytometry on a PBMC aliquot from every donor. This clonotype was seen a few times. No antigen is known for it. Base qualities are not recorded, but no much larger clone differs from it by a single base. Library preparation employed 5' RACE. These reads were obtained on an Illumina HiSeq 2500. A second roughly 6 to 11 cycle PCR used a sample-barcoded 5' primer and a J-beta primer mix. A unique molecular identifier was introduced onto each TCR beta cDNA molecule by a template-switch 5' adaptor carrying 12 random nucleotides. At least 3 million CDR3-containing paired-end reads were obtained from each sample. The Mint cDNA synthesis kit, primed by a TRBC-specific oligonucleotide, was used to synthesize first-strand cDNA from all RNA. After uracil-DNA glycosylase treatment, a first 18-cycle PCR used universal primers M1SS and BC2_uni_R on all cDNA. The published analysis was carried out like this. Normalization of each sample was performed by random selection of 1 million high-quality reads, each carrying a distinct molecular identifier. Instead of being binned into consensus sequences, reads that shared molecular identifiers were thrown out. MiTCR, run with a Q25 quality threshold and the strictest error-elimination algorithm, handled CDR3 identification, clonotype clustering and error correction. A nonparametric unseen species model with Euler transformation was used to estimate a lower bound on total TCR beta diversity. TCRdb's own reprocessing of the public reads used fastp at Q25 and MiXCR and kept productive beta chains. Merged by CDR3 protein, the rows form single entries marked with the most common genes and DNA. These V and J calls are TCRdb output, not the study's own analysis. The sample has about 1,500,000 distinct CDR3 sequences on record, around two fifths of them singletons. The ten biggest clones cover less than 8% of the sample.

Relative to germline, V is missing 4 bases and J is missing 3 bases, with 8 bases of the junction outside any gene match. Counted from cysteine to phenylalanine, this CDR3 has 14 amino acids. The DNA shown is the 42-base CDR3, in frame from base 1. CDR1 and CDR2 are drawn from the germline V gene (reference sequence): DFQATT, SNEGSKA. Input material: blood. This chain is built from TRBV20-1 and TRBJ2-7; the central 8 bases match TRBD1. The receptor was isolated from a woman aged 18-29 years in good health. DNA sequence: TGCAGTGCTACTAAGGCAGGGGGCGTCTACGAGCAGTACTTC. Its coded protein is CSATKAGGVYEQYF.